The T cell receptor (beta chain) described here comes from a study of molecular identifiers for immune sequencing clone quantification (dated by TCRdb to 2017 to 2018). Describing the broader study: In a replicate experiment, RNA from roughly 18,000 or 92,000 naive CD8 T cells was split into five aliquots, four of which were sequenced. This methods study benchmarked molecular-identifier clustering-based TCR repertoire sequencing (MIDCIRS) and TCR RNA copy counting, using CD8 T cells to do so. Beyond this particular receptor, the publication reports: The sizes of highly expanded clones could end up underestimated when identical TCR molecules share a barcode. Naive libraries contained spiked-in Jurkat TCR RNA (10 copies' worth), which is not part of the donor repertoire. Modeling indicated around 3.2 TCR RNA copies recovered per cell, compared with around 11 by digital PCR, which implies a capture efficiency of 25% to 35%. When barcode sub-clustering was not used, chimeric consensus sequences inflated TCR diversity, with chimeras reaching as high as 47%. Even against a background of 750,000 to 1,000,000 naive CD8 T cells, spiked-in Jurkat TCR RNA amounting to a single cell's worth was reported to be detectable. In CMV-specific effector cells, over 99% of molecules were held by clones above 20 RNA copies, whereas under 1% of molecules were held by such clones in naive cells.

From cysteine to phenylalanine, the CDR3 is 15 amino acids long. The retained sequence is limited to the CDR3, 45 bases, with the frame set at the first base. The germline V gene sets CDR1 to SGHTA and CDR2 to FQGNSA. V lost 3 bases and J lost 4 bases; the stretch between them is 14 bases long. There are many counts of this clonotype. It has no known antigen specificity. Per-nucleotide qualities are absent, and no much larger clonotype sits a single base away. The library was produced with PCR. The sequencer listed for this sample is Illumina HiSeq 4000. Bulk TCR libraries were made following a previously described method, with the TCR primers given in Table S5. The Qiagen AllPrep DNA/RNA kit was used to purify total RNA. Reads from multiple sequencing runs of the same library were pooled before analysis. The paper's data handling went like this. Reads were retained only if their TCR constant sequence matched exactly, and those retained reads were trimmed to 150 nt and grouped according to their 12-nt molecular barcodes. Within each barcode group, reads were sub-clustered at a 15% Levenshtein threshold, and quality-weighted consensus sequences were built per RNA molecule. Non-functional sequences were filtered out, along with any lower-count sequence sitting one edit away from another sequence. On the basis of fitting two negative binomial distributions, barcode sub-clusters with fewer than 20% of the maximum read count were discarded. TCRdb handled the public reads itself, with Q25 trimming in fastp and clone calling in MiXCR, and kept productive beta chains. Each entry merges the rows of one CDR3 protein and shows their most common DNA and genes. The V and J calls and clone size are TCRdb's, not the authors'. The sample table shows about half a million distinct CDR3 sequences, and about a fifth are seen once. Together, the top ten hold around 0.84% of the sample.

Naive CD8 T cell libraries were made from around 20,000 to 1,000,000 sorted cells using 10%, 30% or 50% of purified RNA. Naive CD8 T cells, defined as CD8+CD4-CCR7+CD45RA+, were FACS-sorted into RLT Plus buffer on a BD FACSAria II. Under 11 TCR copies' worth of Jurkat RNA were spiked into roughly 17,000-1,100,000 naive CD8 T cell samples to test detection sensitivity. CD8 T cells were enriched with RosetteSep CD8+ T Cell Enrichment Cocktail and Ficoll-Paque, followed by ACK red cell lysis. In this chain, TRBV7-2 is recombined with TRBJ2-3; the D gene is perhaps TRBD2, on 5 matching bases. The sequence was obtained from a human donor in good health. Some libraries in this study had Jurkat cell RNA spiked in. The specimen was naive CD8+ T cells from blood, with Jurkat cell RNA spiked in. The cell subset or site label corresponds to: FACS-sorted CD8+CD4-CCR7+CD45RA+ naive T cells. The CDR3 is CASSFSKRGSDTQYF. The nucleotide sequence reads TGTGCCAGCAGCTTCAGCAAAAGAGGGTCAGATACGCAGTATTTT.